One T cell receptor (beta chain) is described in this entry. This clonotype was seen at least ten times. The antigen it recognizes is unknown. No much larger clone is present one base from it, and per-base qualities are unavailable. Receptor libraries were prepared by 5' RACE. Sequencing took place on a NextSeq 500. Unique molecular identifiers were attached to individual cDNA molecules in the TCR library protocol so that sequencing error and PCR bias could be corrected. Both TCR alpha and beta chains were sequenced, and tight co-correlation was observed between alpha and beta sequence abundances in each sample. The source study handled its data this way. Decombinator V4 was used to annotate the V gene, J gene and CDR3 of the TCR sequences. Expanded TCRs were defined as changing significantly between any two time points under a Poisson model with p below 0.0001. Abundances of TCRs were expressed as counts per million after normalisation to the total number of TCRs sequenced in each sample. TRAV1-2 paired with TRAJ12, TRAJ20 or TRAJ33 defined MAIT TCRs, while TRAV10 paired with TRAJ18 defined iNKT TCRs. VDJdb, accessed 1 November 2021, was searched for CMV, EBV and SARS-CoV-2 annotated TCRs, excluding TCRs annotated for multiple antigens. The public reads were run again by TCRdb, first through fastp at Q25 and then through MiXCR, and only productive beta chains were kept. For every CDR3 protein sequence, its rows merge into one entry that carries the most common genes and DNA. TCRdb, not the original authors, processed these V and J calls. This sample holds about 60,000 distinct CDR3 sequences; around 5.2% were observed only once. The ten largest clones add up to roughly 6.4% of the sample.

This was a case-control study nested in a cohort of healthcare workers in London, UK, who had nasopharyngeal swab PCR tests and blood samples taken every week. Healthcare workers were recruited between 23 and 31 March 2020, during the week of the UK lockdown, and were followed weekly for up to roughly 15 weeks. The record originates from a study of early T cells in non-severe SARS-CoV-2 infection (dated by TCRdb to 2020 to 2023). Broadly, across the study: TCR sequencing used bulk RNA from unsorted whole blood, so alpha and beta chains could not be paired. Here is what the overall study found, with its caveats: VDJdb matching was skewed toward anti-spike CD8 responses and likely underestimated virus-specific expansions, missing private and CD4 specificities.

The CDR1 and CDR2 encoded by the germline V gene are SQVTM and ANQGSEA. The CDR3 has 13 amino acids, counting the end cysteine and phenylalanine. Solely the CDR3 DNA is kept, with 39 bases framed from the first base. V trim: 4 bases; J trim: 6 bases; unmatched bases: 3. Sequenced input: whole blood. The sequence links TRBV29-1 to TRBJ1-6; TRBD1 matches 7 bases in the middle. The TCR comes from an adult who was a healthcare worker with PCR-confirmed SARS-CoV-2 infection or an uninfected control (not recorded which). The DNA sequence is as follows: TGCAGCGTTGTGACAGGGCTTAATTCACCCCTCCACTTT. The translation is CSVVTGLNSPLHF.